These T cell receptor beta chains were read from a single sample in a study of spatial heterogeneity in lung cancer. TCRdb re-called the 5' RACE reads with MiXCR, one entry per CDR3 protein. This sample has around 27,000 distinct CDR3 sequences, with 5.4% found just once. The sequences come from PBMCs, collected at follow-up. The receptors derive from a female donor with early-stage non-small cell lung cancer. CDR3s include the opening cysteine and the closing phenylalanine or tryptophan. The D gene is left open where the match is weak. Size is omitted from some rows. Given values are once, few, many or a class for expanded clones.

size: medium-sized
V: TRBV5-1
J: TRBJ1-1
D: .
DNA: TGCGCCAGCAGCTTGGATTCCGGAAGGAACACTGAAGCTTTCTTT
CDR3: CASSLDSGRNTEAFF

size: few
V: TRBV5-5
J: TRBJ2-5
D: TRBD2
DNA: TGTGCCAGCAACTCCCTAGCGGGGGGTAAAGAGACCCAGTACTTC
CDR3: CASNSLAGGKETQYF

size: many
V: TRBV20-1
J: TRBJ2-3
D: TRBD2
DNA: TGCAGTGCTAGAGAGTACGAAGAGCGGGGATCAGATACGCAGTATTTT
CDR3: CSAREYEERGSDTQYF

size: many
V: TRBV20-1
J: TRBJ2-1
D: TRBD2
DNA: TGCAGTGCTGGGACACTAGCGGGTGTTGTCGGGCAGTTCTTC
CDR3: CSAGTLAGVVGQFF

size: .
V: TRBV7-2
J: TRBJ2-5
D: .
DNA: TGTGCCAGCAGCTTAGAGGGCGGCCCTTGGGAGACCCAGTACTTC
CDR3: CASSLEGGPWETQYF

size: many
V: TRBV7-3
J: TRBJ2-2
D: .
DNA: TGTGCCAGCAGCCGGGACGTCAACGGGGAGCTGTTTTTT
CDR3: CASSRDVNGELFF

size: few
V: TRBV12-3/TRBV12-4
J: TRBJ2-2
D: .
DNA: TGTGCAGGAGGAGGGACCGGGGAGCTGTTTTTT
CDR3: CAGGGTGELFF

size: many
V: TRBV7-8
J: TRBJ2-1
D: .
DNA: TGTGCCAGCAGCTTAGCAGGCGGGACATTATACAATGAGCAGTTCTTC
CDR3: CASSLAGGTLYNEQFF

size: .
V: TRBV7-2
J: TRBJ2-1
D: .
DNA: TGTGCCAGCAGCTTAGCTGCCGGGAGCTCCTACAATGAGCAGTTCTTC
CDR3: CASSLAAGSSYNEQFF

size: .
V: TRBV18
J: TRBJ2-7
D: .
DNA: TGTGCCAGCTCACCCGTCAGGGTTTCCTACGAGCAGTACTTC
CDR3: CASSPVRVSYEQYF

size: many
V: TRBV15
J: TRBJ2-7
D: TRBD1
DNA: TGTGCCACCAGCAGAGACAAGACAGGGTCCTACGAGCAGTACTTC
CDR3: CATSRDKTGSYEQYF

size: many
V: TRBV28
J: TRBJ1-2
D: TRBD1
DNA: TGTGCCAGCAGCGCAACAGGGGAAGGAGGGATGACCTTC
CDR3: CASSATGEGGMTF

size: many
V: TRBV12-3/TRBV12-4
J: TRBJ2-1
D: .
DNA: TGTGCCAGCAGCCCGCAGGGGGGACCCTACAATGAGCAGTTCTTC
CDR3: CASSPQGGPYNEQFF

size: few
V: TRBV20-1
J: TRBJ2-5
D: TRBD2
DNA: TGCAGTGCTAGAGATAGACTAGCGCGAGAGACCCAGTACTTC
CDR3: CSARDRLARETQYF

size: .
V: TRBV28
J: TRBJ2-7
D: .
DNA: TGTGCCAGCAGTCTCTTAGGGTACGAGCAGTACTTC
CDR3: CASSLLGYEQYF

size: many
V: TRBV5-1
J: TRBJ2-3
D: .
DNA: TGCGCCAGCAGCCCGTCGGCTAGAGGCTCAGATACGCAGTATTTT
CDR3: CASSPSARGSDTQYF

size: many
V: TRBV20-1
J: TRBJ2-3
D: .
DNA: TGCAGTGCTAGAGACTTTAGGAGAGCCACAGATACGCAGTATTTT
CDR3: CSARDFRRATDTQYF

size: many
V: TRBV7-8
J: TRBJ2-1
D: TRBD2
DNA: TGTGCCAGCAGCCTACCTCCGGGAGGGTCCCGGTGGGTCCGTCAGTTCTTC
CDR3: CASSLPPGGSRWVRQFF

size: many
V: TRBV2
J: TRBJ1-1
D: TRBD1
DNA: TGTGCCAGCAGTGAATTGGGACAGGGGATGTCAGCTTTCTTT
CDR3: CASSELGQGMSAFF

size: medium-sized
V: TRBV7-2
J: TRBJ1-5
D: TRBD1
DNA: TGTGCCAGCAGCGAACAGGGGGCGAATCAGCCCCAGCATTTT
CDR3: CASSEQGANQPQHF

size: few
V: TRBV12-3/TRBV12-4
J: TRBJ1-1
D: .
DNA: TGTGCCAGCAGTCCCCGGGACGTCCCTGAAGCTTTCTTT
CDR3: CASSPRDVPEAFF

size: many
V: TRBV6-1
J: TRBJ2-1
D: .
DNA: TGTGCCAGCGGGGTCCCACCGTACAATGAGCAGTTCTTC
CDR3: CASGVPPYNEQFF

size: many
V: TRBV6-2/TRBV6-3
J: TRBJ2-1
D: .
DNA: TGTGCCAGCAGTTACCGCAGCTCCTACAATGAGCAGTTCTTC
CDR3: CASSYRSSYNEQFF

size: many
V: TRBV28
J: TRBJ2-3
D: TRBD2
DNA: TGTGCCAGCAGTTCCGGACTAGCGGGGGACACAGATACGCAGTATTTT
CDR3: CASSSGLAGDTDTQYF

size: many
V: TRBV11-2
J: TRBJ2-5
D: .
DNA: TGTGCCAGCACGCCGACACCCCAAGAGACCCAGTACTTC
CDR3: CASTPTPQETQYF

size: many
V: TRBV7-2
J: TRBJ2-3
D: .
DNA: TGTGCCAGCAGCTTAGGTCTGGGGGCGGTCACAGATACGCAGTATTTT
CDR3: CASSLGLGAVTDTQYF

size: many
V: TRBV11-2
J: TRBJ1-1
D: TRBD1
DNA: TGTGCCAGCAGCCTAGAGGGGGGCAGGGGGACCTCAGAAGCTTTCTTT
CDR3: CASSLEGGRGTSEAFF

size: .
V: TRBV4-3
J: TRBJ2-1
D: TRBD2
DNA: TGCGCCAGCAGCCAAGAATTGGGTAGCGGGAGTTTAATGCACAATGAGCAGTTCTTC
CDR3: CASSQELGSGSLMHNEQFF

size: many
V: TRBV6-6
J: TRBJ1-1
D: .
DNA: TGTGCCAGCAGTCGTCAAGAAGCTTTCTTT
CDR3: CASSRQEAFF

size: many
V: TRBV4-2
J: TRBJ2-7
D: .
DNA: TGTGCCAGCAGCCAAGCCGTAATAACAGGGAGGACCTACGAGCAGTACTTC
CDR3: CASSQAVITGRTYEQYF

size: many
V: TRBV12-3/TRBV12-4
J: TRBJ2-2
D: .
DNA: TGTGCCAGCAGTAAACAGGGTTTCACCGGGGAGCTGTTTTTT
CDR3: CASSKQGFTGELFF